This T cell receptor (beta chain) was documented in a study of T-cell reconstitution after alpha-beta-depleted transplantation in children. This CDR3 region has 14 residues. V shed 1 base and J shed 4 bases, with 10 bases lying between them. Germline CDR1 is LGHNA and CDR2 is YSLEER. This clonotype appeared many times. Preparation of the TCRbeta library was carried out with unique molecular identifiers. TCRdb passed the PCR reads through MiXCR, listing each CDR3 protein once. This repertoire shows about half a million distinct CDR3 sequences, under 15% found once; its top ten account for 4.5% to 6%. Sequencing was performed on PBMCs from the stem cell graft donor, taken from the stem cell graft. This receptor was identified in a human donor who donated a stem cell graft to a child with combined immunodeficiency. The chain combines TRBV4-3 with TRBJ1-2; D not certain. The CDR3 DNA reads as TGCGCCAGCAGCCAAGGGACCCGGGGCTATGGCTACACCTTC. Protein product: CASSQGTRGYGYTF.